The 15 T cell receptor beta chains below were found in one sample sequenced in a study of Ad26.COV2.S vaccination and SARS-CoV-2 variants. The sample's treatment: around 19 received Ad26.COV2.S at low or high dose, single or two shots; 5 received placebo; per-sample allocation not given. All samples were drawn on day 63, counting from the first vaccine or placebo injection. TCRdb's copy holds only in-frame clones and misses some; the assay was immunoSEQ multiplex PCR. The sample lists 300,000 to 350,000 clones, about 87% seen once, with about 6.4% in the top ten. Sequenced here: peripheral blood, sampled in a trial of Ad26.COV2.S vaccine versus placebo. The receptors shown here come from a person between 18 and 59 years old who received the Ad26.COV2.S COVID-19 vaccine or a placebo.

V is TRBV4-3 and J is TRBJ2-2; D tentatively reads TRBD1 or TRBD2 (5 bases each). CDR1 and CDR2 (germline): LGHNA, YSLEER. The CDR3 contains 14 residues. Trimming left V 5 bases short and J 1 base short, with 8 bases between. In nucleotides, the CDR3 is TGCGCCAGCAGCTGGGGGAGGAACACCGGGGAGCTGTTTTTT. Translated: CASSWGRNTGELFF.

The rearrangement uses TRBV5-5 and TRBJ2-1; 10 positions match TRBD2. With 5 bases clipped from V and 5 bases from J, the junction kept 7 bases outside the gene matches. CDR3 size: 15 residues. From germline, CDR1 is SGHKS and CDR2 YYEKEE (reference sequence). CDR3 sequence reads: CASSKLAGIDNEQFF. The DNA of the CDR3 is TGTGCCAGCAGTAAACTAGCGGGGATTGACAATGAGCAGTTCTTC.

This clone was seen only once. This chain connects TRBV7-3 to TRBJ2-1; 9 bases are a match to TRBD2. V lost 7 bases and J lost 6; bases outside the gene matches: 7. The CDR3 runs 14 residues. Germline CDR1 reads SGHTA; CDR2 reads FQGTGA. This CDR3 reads CASKVSSGINEQFF. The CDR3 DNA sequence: TGTGCCAGCAAGGTTTCTAGCGGGATCAATGAGCAGTTCTTC.

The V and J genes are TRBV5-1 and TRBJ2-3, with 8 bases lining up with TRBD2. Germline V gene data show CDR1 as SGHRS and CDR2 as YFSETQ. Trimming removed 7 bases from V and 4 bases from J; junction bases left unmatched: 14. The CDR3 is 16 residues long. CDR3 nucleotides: TGCGCCAGCGCCCGAGGGATGGCGGGGGGCCCAGATACGCAGTATTTT. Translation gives CASARGMAGGPDTQYF. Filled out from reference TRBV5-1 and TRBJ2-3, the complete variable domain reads KAGVTQTPRYLIKTRGQQVTLSCSPISGHRSVSWYQQTPGQGLQFLFEYFSETQRNKGNFPGRFSGRQFSNSRSEMNVSTLELGDSALYLCASARGMAGGPDTQYFGPGTRLTVL.

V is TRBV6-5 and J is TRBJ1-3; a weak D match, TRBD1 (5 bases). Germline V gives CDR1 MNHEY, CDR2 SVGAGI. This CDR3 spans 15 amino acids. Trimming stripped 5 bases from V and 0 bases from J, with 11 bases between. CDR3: CASSRGSPSGNTIYF. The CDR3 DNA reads TGTGCCAGCAGTAGGGGCTCTCCCTCTGGAAACACCATATATTTT.

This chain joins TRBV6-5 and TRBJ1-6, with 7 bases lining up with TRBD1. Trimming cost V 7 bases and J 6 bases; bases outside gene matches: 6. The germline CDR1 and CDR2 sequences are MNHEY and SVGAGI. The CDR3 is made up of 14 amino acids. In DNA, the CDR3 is TGTGCCAGCACCAGACAGGGTTTTAATTCACCCCTCCACTTT. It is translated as CASTRQGFNSPLHF.

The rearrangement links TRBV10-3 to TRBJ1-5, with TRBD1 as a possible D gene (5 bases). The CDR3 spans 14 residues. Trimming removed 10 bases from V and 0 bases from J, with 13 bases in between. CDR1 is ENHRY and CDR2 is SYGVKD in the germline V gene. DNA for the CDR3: TGTGCCAGCAACGGGGGGAATAGCAATCAGCCCCAGCATTTT. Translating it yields CASNGGNSNQPQHF.

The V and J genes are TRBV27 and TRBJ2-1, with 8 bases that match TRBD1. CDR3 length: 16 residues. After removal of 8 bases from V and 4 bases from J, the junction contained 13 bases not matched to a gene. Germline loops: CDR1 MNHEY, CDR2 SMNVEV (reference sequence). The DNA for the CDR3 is TGTGCCAGCCGGGGCCCCGGGACAGGTCCGTACAATGAGCAGTTCTTC. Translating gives CASRGPGTGPYNEQFF.

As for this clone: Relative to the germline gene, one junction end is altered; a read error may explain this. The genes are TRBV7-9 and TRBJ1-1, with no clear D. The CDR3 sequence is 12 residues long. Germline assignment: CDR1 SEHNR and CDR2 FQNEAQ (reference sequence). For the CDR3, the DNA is TGTGCCAGCAGCTTAGGATCGGTGGAAGGTTTCTTT. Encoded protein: CASSLGSVEGFF.

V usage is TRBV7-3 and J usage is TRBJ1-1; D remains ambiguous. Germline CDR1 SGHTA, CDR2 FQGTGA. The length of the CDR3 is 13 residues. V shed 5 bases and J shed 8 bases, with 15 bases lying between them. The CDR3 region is CASSPTRGVEAFF. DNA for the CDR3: TGTGCCAGCAGCCCAACTCGCGGGGTGGAAGCTTTCTTT. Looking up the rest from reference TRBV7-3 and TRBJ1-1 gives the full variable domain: GAGVSQTPSNKVTEKGKYVELRCDPISGHTALYWYRQSLGQGPEFLIYFQGTGAADDSGLPNDRFFAVRPEGSVSTLKIQRTERGDSAVYLCASSPTRGVEAFFGQGTRLTVV.

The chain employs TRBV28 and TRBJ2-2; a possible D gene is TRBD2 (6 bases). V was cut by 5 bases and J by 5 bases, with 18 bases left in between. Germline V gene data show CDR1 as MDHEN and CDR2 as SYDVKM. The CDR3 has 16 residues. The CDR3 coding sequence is TGTGCCAGCAGTCATCGGAGGGCGGGCGGTACCGGGGAGCTGTTTTTT. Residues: CASSHRRAGGTGELFF.

CDR3 sequence (DNA): TGTGCCAGTAGTGGGAACTGGGAGACCCAGTACTTC. This translates into CASSGNWETQYF. The chain carries TRBV19 and TRBJ2-5; the D is unclear. Germline values: CDR1 LNHDA, CDR2 SQIVND (reference sequence). CDR3 length: 12 residues. V was cut by 5 bases and J by 5 bases, with 9 bases left in between.

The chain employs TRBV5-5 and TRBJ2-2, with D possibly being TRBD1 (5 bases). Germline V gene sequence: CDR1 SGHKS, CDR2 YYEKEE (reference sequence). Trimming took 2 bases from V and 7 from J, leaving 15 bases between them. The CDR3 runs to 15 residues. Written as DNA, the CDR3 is TGTGCCAGCAGCTTATTGACAGATAGGAACGGGGAGCTGTTTTTT. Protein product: CASSLLTDRNGELFF.

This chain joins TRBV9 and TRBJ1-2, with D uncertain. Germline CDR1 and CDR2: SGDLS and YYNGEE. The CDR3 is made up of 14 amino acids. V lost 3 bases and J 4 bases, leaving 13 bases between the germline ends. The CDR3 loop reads CASSAGRMLYGYTF. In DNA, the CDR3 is TGTGCCAGCAGCGCGGGCCGGATGCTCTATGGCTACACCTTC.

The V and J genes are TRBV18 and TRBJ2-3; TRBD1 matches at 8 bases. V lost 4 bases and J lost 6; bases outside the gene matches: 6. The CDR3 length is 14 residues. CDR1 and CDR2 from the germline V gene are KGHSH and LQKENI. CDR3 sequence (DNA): TGTGCCAGCTCACAGGACAGGGTAACCGATACGCAGTATTTT. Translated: CASSQDRVTDTQYF.